This T cell receptor beta chain came from a study of beta chain features in type 1 diabetes. The study's findings and limits: Within each of all four CD4+ subsets, Type 1 diabetes patients had TCRB CDR3s that were moderately but significantly shorter.

CD4+ cells of the naive, central memory, regulatory and stem cell-like memory types were sorted via CD45RO/CCR7/CD25/CD127/CD95/CD27. Germline V lookup: CDR1 MDHEN, CDR2 SYDVKM. This CDR3 region has 16 residues. The J segment lost 9 bases and the V segment lost 6 bases, leaving 13 bases of the junction unmatched. cDNA synthesis used the whole RNA isolate, giving expressed TCRB sequences. The table came from immunoSEQ multiplex PCR; TCRdb's copy has only in-frame clones and leaves some out. Among more than 250,000 clones listed, 15% were seen once. On this clone: Its specificity is not known.

The clonotype was recovered from a man in his late teens or twenties with type 1 diabetes. The chain joins TRBV28 to TRBJ1-6; 8 positions agree with TRBD1. The specimen sequenced was naive CD4+ T cells from blood. The CDR3 nucleotides are TGTGCCAGCAGACCGACCGACAGGGGCGGAGGTTCACCCCTCCACTTT. Translation: CASRPTDRGGGSPLHF. Drawing the rest from reference TRBV28 and TRBJ1-6, the complete variable domain is DVKVTQSSRYLVKRTGEKVFLECVQDMDHENMFWYRQDPGLGLRLIYFSYDVKMKEKGDIPEGYSVSREKKERFSLILESASTNQTSMYLCASRPTDRGGGSPLHFGNGTRLTVT.